The clone carrying this TCR beta chain has more than one count but fewer than ten. CDR1 is SGHAT, CDR2 FQNNGV, per germline. There are 14 residues in the CDR3. V lost 11 bases, J lost 2 bases, and 15 bases lay in between. The method was immunoSEQ multiplex PCR; TCRdb's version includes in-frame clones alone and lacks a portion of them. This table has roughly 61,000 clones, 70% to 90% appearing once. The sample belongs to a study of T cell changes during pregnancy in multiple sclerosis. The receptor comes from a female donor in good health, enrolled as a control in a pregnancy study. This chain joins TRBV11-2 and TRBJ2-2; TRBD2 is a possible D gene (6 bases). The sample was peripheral blood, taken in the first trimester of pregnancy. For the CDR3, the DNA is TGTGCCGTAGGCGGAGGGATAAACACCGGGGAGCTGTTTTTT. Protein sequence: CAVGGGINTGELFF.